The rows below give T cell receptor beta chains drawn from one sample of a study of T-cell reconstitution after alpha-beta-depleted transplantation in children. MiXCR was run by TCRdb on the PCR reads, yielding one entry per CDR3 protein. The table has over 400,000 distinct CDR3 sequences, approximately 13% seen once; the top ten hold about 5%. The specimen comprised PBMCs from the stem cell graft donor, sampled from the stem cell graft. These receptors were taken from a human donor who donated a stem cell graft to a child with combined immunodeficiency. CDR3s include the opening cysteine and the closing phenylalanine or tryptophan. A D gene is named only where the DNA matches it firmly. Expanded clones get a size class; other rows say once, few or many, or leave the size out.

size: many; V: TRBV28; J: TRBJ2-1; D: TRBD2; DNA: TGTGCCAGCAACCTTGGGACTAGCGGTAGTAATGAGCAGTTCTTC; CDR3: CASNLGTSGSNEQFF
size: few; V: TRBV20-1; J: TRBJ2-4; D: -; DNA: TGCAGTGCATTGACGGAGCTTGGAAACATTCAGTACTTC; CDR3: CSALTELGNIQYF
size: few; V: TRBV12-3/TRBV12-4; J: TRBJ2-5; D: TRBD1; DNA: TGTGCCAGCAGTTCGACAGGGGCAGGAGAGACCCAGTACTTC; CDR3: CASSSTGAGETQYF
size: -; V: TRBV7-6; J: TRBJ1-1; D: -; DNA: TGTGCCAGCAGCCCCCTTGACACTGAAGCTTTCTTT; CDR3: CASSPLDTEAFF
size: many; V: TRBV7-8; J: TRBJ2-7; D: -; DNA: TGTGCCAGCAGCTTAGCGCTTAACTCCTACGAGCAGTACTTC; CDR3: CASSLALNSYEQYF
size: few; V: TRBV7-3; J: TRBJ1-1; D: -; DNA: TGTGCCAGCAGCTTACAAAGGTTCACTGAAGCTTTCTTT; CDR3: CASSLQRFTEAFF
size: -; V: TRBV21-1; J: TRBJ2-3; D: -; DNA: TGTGCCAGCAGCAAAAGGGACAGGGGCTCAGATACGCAGTATTTT; CDR3: CASSKRDRGSDTQYF
size: few; V: TRBV9; J: TRBJ2-1; D: TRBD2; DNA: TGTGCCAGCAGCGTAGGAGCGGGGACCCACAATGAGCAGTTCTTC; CDR3: CASSVGAGTHNEQFF
size: -; V: TRBV6-2/TRBV6-3; J: TRBJ2-7; D: TRBD2; DNA: TGTGCCAGCAGTTACTCAAATCAGCGGGAGACCCGATCCGACGAGCAGTACTTC; CDR3: CASSYSNQRETRSDEQYF
size: -; V: TRBV7-2; J: TRBJ2-1; D: TRBD2; DNA: TGTGCCAGCAGATGGACTAGCGGGACATCCTACAATGAGCAGTTCTTC; CDR3: CASRWTSGTSYNEQFF
size: -; V: TRBV11-3; J: TRBJ2-3; D: -; DNA: TGTGCCAGCAGCTTAACAACCGGAGATACGCAGTATTTT; CDR3: CASSLTTGDTQYF
size: many; V: TRBV20-1; J: TRBJ2-2; D: -; DNA: TGCAGTGCTAGAGCGAGGGACGGAACGAGGAACACCGGGGAGCTGTTTTTT; CDR3: CSARARDGTRNTGELFF
size: -; V: TRBV7-2; J: TRBJ2-7; D: -; DNA: TGTGCCAGCAGCTTAGATGAATTGAGGACCTCCTACGAGCAGTACTTC; CDR3: CASSLDELRTSYEQYF
size: many; V: TRBV6-2/TRBV6-3; J: TRBJ2-1; D: TRBD2; DNA: TGTGCCAGTCGACTAGCGGGAGGGGGGGACAATGAGCAGTTCTTC; CDR3: CASRLAGGGDNEQFF
size: many; V: TRBV12-3/TRBV12-4; J: TRBJ2-7; D: TRBD2; DNA: TGTGCCAGCAGTTCCCCTACTAGCGGAGCCTACGAGCAGTACTTC; CDR3: CASSSPTSGAYEQYF
size: few; V: TRBV5-1; J: TRBJ2-7; D: -; DNA: TGCGCCAGCAGGGAGGGTAGATCCTACGAGCAGTACTTC; CDR3: CASREGRSYEQYF
size: -; V: TRBV6-2/TRBV6-3; J: TRBJ1-1; D: -; DNA: TGTGCCAGCAGGACCAAGGACTCCAAAATTCAAGCTTTCTTT; CDR3: CASRTKDSKIQAFF
size: -; V: TRBV7-9; J: TRBJ1-2; D: -; DNA: TGTGCCAGCAGCTTATTTGGGCAGAATAACTATGGCTACACCTTC; CDR3: CASSLFGQNNYGYTF
size: many; V: TRBV7-6; J: TRBJ2-2; D: TRBD2; DNA: TGTGCCAGCAGCGATCTAGCGGGAGGGCCGGCCGGGGAGCTGTTTTTT; CDR3: CASSDLAGGPAGELFF
size: -; V: TRBV28; J: TRBJ1-5; D: -; DNA: TGTGCCAGCAGTACCCCAGGGAGGGGTGGCAATCAGCCCCAGCATTTT; CDR3: CASSTPGRGGNQPQHF
size: -; V: TRBV29-1; J: TRBJ1-1; D: -; DNA: TGCAGCGTTTCGTTGAGCACTGAAGCTTTCTTT; CDR3: CSVSLSTEAFF
size: many; V: TRBV20-1; J: TRBJ2-7; D: -; DNA: TGCAGTGCCGGGGGGCAGGGAGGCTACGAGCAGTACTTC; CDR3: CSAGGQGGYEQYF
size: few; V: TRBV6-2/TRBV6-3; J: TRBJ2-2; D: TRBD2; DNA: TGTGCCAGCAGTTTTTCGACAGGGACTAGCGGGGGACTGAACACCGGGGAGCTGTTTTTT; CDR3: CASSFSTGTSGGLNTGELFF
size: -; V: TRBV4-2; J: TRBJ1-1; D: -; DNA: TGTGCCAGCAGCCAAGATCCACAGGGTGATGAAGCTTTCTTT; CDR3: CASSQDPQGDEAFF
size: many; V: TRBV6-1; J: TRBJ2-3; D: TRBD2; DNA: TGTGCCAGCAGTGGACTAGCGGGGGGGCCAGATACGCAGTATTTT; CDR3: CASSGLAGGPDTQYF